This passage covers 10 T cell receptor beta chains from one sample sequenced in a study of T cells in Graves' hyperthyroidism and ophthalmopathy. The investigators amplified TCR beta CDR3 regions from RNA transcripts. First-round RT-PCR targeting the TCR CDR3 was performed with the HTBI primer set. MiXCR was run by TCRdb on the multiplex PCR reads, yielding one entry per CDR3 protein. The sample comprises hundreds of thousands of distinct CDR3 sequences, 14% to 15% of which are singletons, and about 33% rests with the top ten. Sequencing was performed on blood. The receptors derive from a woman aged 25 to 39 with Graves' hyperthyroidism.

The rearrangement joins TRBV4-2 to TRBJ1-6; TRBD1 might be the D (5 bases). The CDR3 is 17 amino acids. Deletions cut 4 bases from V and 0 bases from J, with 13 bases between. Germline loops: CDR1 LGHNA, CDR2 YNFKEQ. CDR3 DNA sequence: TGTGCCAGCAGCCTCTGGGACCGGAGCTCCTATAATTCACCCCTCCACTTT. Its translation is CASSLWDRSSYNSPLHF.

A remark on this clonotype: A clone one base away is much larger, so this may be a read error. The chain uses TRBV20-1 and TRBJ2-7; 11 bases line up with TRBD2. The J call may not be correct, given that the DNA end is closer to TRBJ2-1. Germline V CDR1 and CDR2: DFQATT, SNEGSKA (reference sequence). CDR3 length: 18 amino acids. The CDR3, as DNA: TGCAGTGCTAGAGATCGGGGACTAGCGGCCCTGAGGACCTACGAGCAGTTCTTC. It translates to CSARDRGLAALRTYEQFF.

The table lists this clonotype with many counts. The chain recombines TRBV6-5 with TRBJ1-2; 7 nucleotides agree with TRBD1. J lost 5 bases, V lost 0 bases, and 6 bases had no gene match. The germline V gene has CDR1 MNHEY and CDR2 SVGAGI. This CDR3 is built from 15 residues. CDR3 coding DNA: TGTGCCAGCAGTTACTCCCGACAGGGCTGGTATGGCTACACCTTC. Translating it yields CASSYSRQGWYGYTF.

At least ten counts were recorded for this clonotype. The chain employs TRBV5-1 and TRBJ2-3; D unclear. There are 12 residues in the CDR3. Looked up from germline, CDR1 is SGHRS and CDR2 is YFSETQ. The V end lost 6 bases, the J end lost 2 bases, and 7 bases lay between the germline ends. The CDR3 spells CASIGNTDTQYF. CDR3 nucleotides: TGCGCCAGCATAGGAAACACAGATACGCAGTATTTT.

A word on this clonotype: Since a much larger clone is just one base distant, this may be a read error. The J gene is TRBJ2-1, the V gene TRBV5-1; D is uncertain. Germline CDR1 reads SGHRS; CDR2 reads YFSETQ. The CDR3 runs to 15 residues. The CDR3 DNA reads TGCGCCAGCAGCTTGTCCGTGGGCTCCCACAATGAGCAGTTCTTC. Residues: CASSLSVGSHNEQFF.

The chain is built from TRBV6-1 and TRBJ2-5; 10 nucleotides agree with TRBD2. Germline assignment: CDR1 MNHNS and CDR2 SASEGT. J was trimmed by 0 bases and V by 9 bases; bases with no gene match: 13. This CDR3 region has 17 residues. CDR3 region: CASQPSGSMGYQETQYF. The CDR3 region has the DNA TGTGCCAGTCAACCTAGCGGGAGCATGGGGTACCAAGAGACCCAGTACTTC.

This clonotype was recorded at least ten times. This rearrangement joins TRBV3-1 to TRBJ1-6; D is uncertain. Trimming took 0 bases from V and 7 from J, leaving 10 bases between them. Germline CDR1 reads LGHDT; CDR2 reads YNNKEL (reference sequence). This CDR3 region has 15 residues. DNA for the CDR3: TGTGCCAGCAGCCAAGATTATACGGGAAATTCACCCCTCCACTTT. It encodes CASSQDYTGNSPLHF.

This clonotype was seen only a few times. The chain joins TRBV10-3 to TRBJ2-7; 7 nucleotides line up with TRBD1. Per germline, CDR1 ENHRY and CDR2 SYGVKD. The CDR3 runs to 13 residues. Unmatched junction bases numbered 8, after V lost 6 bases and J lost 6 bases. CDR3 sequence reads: CAISAEGGGEQYF. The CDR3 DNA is TGTGCCATCAGCGCGGAAGGGGGCGGCGAGCAGTACTTC.

In DNA, the CDR3 is TGTGCCAGCAGCCTCGGGGCTAGCGGTGGCTCTTGGGAAGAGACCCAGTACTTC. It encodes CASSLGASGGSWEETQYF. V is TRBV9 and J is TRBJ2-5; 7 bases are a match to TRBD2. Germline CDR1 and CDR2: SGDLS and YYNGEE. This CDR3 is 18 amino acids long. After removal of 4 bases from V and 3 bases from J, the junction contained 18 bases not matched to a gene.

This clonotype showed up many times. The CDR3 DNA is TGTGCCAGCAGCCCTACCGACAGGGAAGAGACCCAGTACTTC. This translates into CASSPTDREETQYF. The V gene is TRBV3-1, the J gene TRBJ2-5; 7 positions match TRBD1. CDR1 is LGHDT and CDR2 is YNNKEL in the germline V gene (reference sequence). This CDR3 comprises 14 residues. V lost 4 bases, J lost 3 bases, and 5 bases stayed unmatched.